Below are 26 T cell receptor beta chains sequenced from a single sample in a study of CD8 T cells in ankylosing spondylitis. TCRdb re-called the 5' RACE reads with MiXCR, one entry per CDR3 protein. The profile shows about 160,000 distinct CDR3 sequences, 9.8% of them singletons. Specimen: blood, either unsorted or a sorted T cell fraction (not recorded which). The receptor source for this set is a female donor with ankylosing spondylitis or in good health (not recorded which).

There are a few counts of this clonotype. V and J are TRBV5-4 and TRBJ2-1, with D unresolved. Germline CDR1 and CDR2: SGHNT and YYREEE (reference sequence). The CDR3 has 13 residues. Trimming took 4 bases from V and 6 from J, leaving 11 bases between them. CDR3 sequence: CASSGININEQFF. In DNA, the CDR3 is TGTGCCAGCAGCGGGATAAACATCAATGAGCAGTTCTTC.

J is TRBJ1-2 and V is TRBV27; D possibly corresponds to TRBD1 (5 bases). Germline V lookup: CDR1 MNHEY, CDR2 SMNVEV (reference sequence). CDR3 length: 14 residues. The ends were cut back, 5 bases at V and 2 bases at J, with 12 bases in the middle. CDR3 amino acids: CASSPAPGNYGYTF. CDR3 sequence (DNA): TGTGCCAGCAGTCCCGCCCCAGGGAACTATGGCTACACCTTC.

This sequence joins TRBV30 and TRBJ1-2; perhaps TRBD1 as D (6 bases). The germline CDR1 and CDR2 sequences are GTSNPN and SVGIG (reference sequence). This CDR3 spans 14 amino acids. The V and J ends lost 7 bases and 5 bases respectively, with 20 bases between them. CDR3 DNA: TGTGCCTCCCTAGGGGGGTACTCGGGGTATGGCTACACCTTC. Translation: CASLGGYSGYGYTF.

This clonotype has just a few counts. A much bigger clone sits one base away, suggesting this may be a read error. J is TRBJ2-3 and V is TRBV3-1; D gene unclear. V was cut by 3 bases and J by 0 bases, with 1 base left in between. Germline CDR1 reads LGHDT; CDR2 reads YNNKEL (reference sequence). The CDR3 extends over 12 amino acids. DNA for the CDR3: TGTGCCAGCAGCCATAGCACAGATACGCAGTATTTT. Amino acid sequence: CASSHSTDTQYF.

J is TRBJ2-7 and V is TRBV20-1; D gene uncertain. The CDR3 consists of 14 residues. Trimming removed 0 bases from V and 2 bases from J, with 11 bases in between. From germline, CDR1 is DFQATT and CDR2 SNEGSKA (reference sequence). The CDR3 sequence is CSAREEVRPYEQYF. CDR3 nucleotide sequence: TGCAGTGCTAGAGAAGAGGTCAGACCCTACGAGCAGTACTTC.

This clonotype was counted between two and nine times. The chain employs TRBV5-5 and TRBJ1-5; D not resolved. Germline loops: CDR1 SGHKS, CDR2 YYEKEE (reference sequence). The V end was cut by 2 bases, the J end by 4 bases, with 13 bases between. This CDR3 has 15 residues. DNA for the CDR3: TGTGCCAGCAGCTTCGGCGGGGAGTTGAATCAGCCCCAGCATTTT. Protein sequence: CASSFGGELNQPQHF.

In its sample, this clonotype was seen many times. This chain uses TRBV7-2 with TRBJ2-7, with D uncertain. The CDR3 length is 15 residues. CDR1 SGHTA and CDR2 FQGNSA come from the germline V gene. V was shortened by 1 base and J by 4 bases, with 14 bases between the two germline ends. CDR3: CASSLDGPYTYEQYF. DNA for the CDR3: TGTGCCAGCAGCTTAGATGGCCCATATACGTACGAGCAGTACTTC.

This clonotype showed up many times. The chain couples TRBV27 to TRBJ1-1; maybe TRBD1 (5 bases). CDR1 is MNHEY, CDR2 SMNVEV, per germline (reference sequence). Between the trimmed V and J ends, which lost 5 bases and 11 bases, there was a span of 18 bases. The CDR3 has 13 residues. Written as DNA, the CDR3 is TGTGCCAGCAGTCCAGAACCCGGGACGATGGCTTTCTTT. Its protein is CASSPEPGTMAFF.

There are many counts of this clonotype. The chain carries TRBV20-1 and TRBJ1-1; the D is unclear. The germline gives CDR1 DFQATT, CDR2 SNEGSKA (reference sequence). V was cut by 2 bases and J by 0 bases, with 4 bases left in between. CDR3 size: 12 residues. The CDR3 here is CSARTMNTEAFF. As DNA, the CDR3 is TGCAGTGCTAGAACTATGAACACTGAAGCTTTCTTT.

This clonotype was counted between two and nine times. The rearrangement links TRBV19 to TRBJ2-7, with D perhaps matching TRBD1 (7 bases). The CDR3 has 15 residues. Germline V gene data show CDR1 as LNHDA and CDR2 as SQIVND (reference sequence). Trimming stripped 1 base from V and 4 bases from J, with 14 bases between. This chain's CDR3 is CASSIGTGEDYEQYF. The CDR3 DNA reads TGTGCCAGTAGTATAGGAACAGGGGAGGATTACGAGCAGTACTTC.

This clonotype was counted between two and nine times. The chain has TRBV6-1 and TRBJ2-1; 10 nucleotides align to TRBD2. The CDR3 is made up of 19 amino acids. CDR1 is MNHNS and CDR2 is SASEGT in the germline V gene. V trimming: 5 bases; J trimming: 7 bases; junction bases outside the gene matches: 20. CDR3 sequence (DNA): TGTGCCAGCAGTCGAGACGGACTAGCGGAGGATCCCCCTCAAAATGAGCAGTTCTTC. Its translation: CASSRDGLAEDPPQNEQFF.

The V call is TRBV10-3, the J call TRBJ2-1, with 7 nucleotides matching TRBD2. The V gene end was trimmed by 9 bases and the J gene end by 5 bases; junction bases not matched to a gene: 4. CDR1 is ENHRY, CDR2 SYGVKD, per germline. This CDR3 spans 12 amino acids. CDR3 region: CAISGSNNEQFF. The CDR3 DNA reads TGTGCCATTAGCGGGTCTAACAATGAGCAGTTCTTC.

J is TRBJ2-1 and V is TRBV30; maybe TRBD2 (6 bases). Trimming cost V 5 bases and J 6 bases, with 14 bases left between them. The CDR3 is 13 residues long. From germline, CDR1 is GTSNPN and CDR2 SVGIG (reference sequence). The CDR3 DNA follows: TGTGCCTGGTCGCTCGGGAGCGGCAATGAGCAGTTCTTC. This translates into CAWSLGSGNEQFF.

This clonotype was picked up a small number of times. J is TRBJ2-7 and V is TRBV12-3 or TRBV12-4; TRBD1 agrees at 7 bases. There are 14 residues in the CDR3. The V segment lost 7 bases and the J segment 5 bases; nucleotides outside the gene matches: 11. CDR3 in amino acids: CASNKQGNGDEQYF. The CDR3 DNA reads TGTGCCAGCAACAAACAGGGGAATGGAGACGAGCAGTACTTC.

The rearrangement joins TRBV7-2 to TRBJ2-5, with D unclear. The V end lost 5 bases, the J end lost 6 bases, and 10 bases lay between the germline ends. This CDR3 comprises 12 residues. Germline CDR1 and CDR2: SGHTA and FQGNSA. The CDR3 region is CASSPGGKTQYF. The CDR3 DNA reads TGTGCCAGCAGCCCGGGTGGAAAGACCCAGTACTTC.

This chain connects TRBV19 to TRBJ2-1, with a possible D match to TRBD2 (5 bases). CDR3 size: 15 residues. Germline V gives CDR1 LNHDA, CDR2 SQIVND (reference sequence). V was shortened by 5 bases and J by 3 bases, with 14 bases between the two germline ends. DNA for the CDR3: TGTGCCAGTAGTTATGGCAGCGGAGACTACAATGAGCAGTTCTTC. Encoded protein: CASSYGSGDYNEQFF.

The chain couples TRBV6-5 to TRBJ1-1; no firm D call. Deletions cut 0 bases from V and 1 base from J, with 6 bases between. From germline, CDR1 is MNHEY and CDR2 SVGAGI. CDR3 length: 14 amino acids. CDR3 nucleotide sequence: TGTGCCAGCAGTTACTCTTTTTCGAACACTGAAGCTTTCTTT. This gives the protein CASSYSFSNTEAFF.

This clonotype has ten or more counts. The V gene is TRBV30, the J gene TRBJ2-1; tentative D call: TRBD2 (5 bases). Trimming removed 1 base from V and 6 bases from J, with 19 bases in between. The CDR3 has 16 amino acids. Per the germline V gene, CDR1 is GTSNPN and CDR2 is SVGIG (reference sequence). The CDR3, as DNA: TGTGCCTGGAGTGCTCCTGAGGGAGCCCCCCGCAATGAGCAGTTCTTC. It specifies CAWSAPEGAPRNEQFF.

With regard to this clonotype: One end of the junction fails to match germline, which may point to a read error. The chain combines TRBV7-6 with TRBJ2-1; TRBD1 might be the D (5 bases). The CDR3 has 16 residues. Germline V lookup: CDR1 SGHVS, CDR2 FNYEAQ. CDR3 amino acids: CASSSRSAGIYSEQFF. The CDR3 DNA sequence: TGTGCCAGCAGCTCCCGCAGCGCAGGGATCTACAGTGAGCAGTTCTTC. The variable domain in full, completed from reference TRBV7-6 and TRBJ2-1, reads GAGVSQSPRYKVTKRGQDVALRCDPISGHVSLYWYRQALGQGPEFLTYFNYEAQQDKSGLPNDRFSAERPEGSISTLTIQRTEQRDSAMYRCASSSRSAGIYSEQFFGPGTRLTVL.

Comments on this clonotype: One end of the junction fails to match germline, which may point to a read error. The chain recombines TRBV12-3 or TRBV12-4 with TRBJ2-1, with 7 bases fitting TRBD2. This CDR3 region has 11 residues. The CDR3, as DNA: TGTGCCAGCAGTATAAGCGGGAAAGAGGTCTTC. It yields the protein CASSISGKEVF.

Only a few counts were recorded for this clonotype. The chain has TRBV15 and TRBJ2-1; D gene uncertain. There are 14 residues in the CDR3. Looked up from germline, CDR1 is LNHNV and CDR2 is YYDKDF (reference sequence). Trimming pared 3 bases from V and 1 base from J, leaving 7 bases between. The CDR3 nucleotides read TGTGCCACCAGCAGGGCCGGGTCCTACAATGAGCAGTTCTTC. It encodes CATSRAGSYNEQFF. Looking up the rest from reference TRBV15 and TRBJ2-1 gives the full variable domain: DAMVIQNPRYQVTQFGKPVTLSCSQTLNHNVMYWYQQKSSQAPKLLFHYYDKDFNNEADTPDNFQSRRPNTSFCFLDIRSPGLGDTAMYLCATSRAGSYNEQFFGPGTRLTVL.

J is TRBJ2-1 and V is TRBV19; 7 bases fit TRBD2. Germline V CDR1 and CDR2: LNHDA, SQIVND (reference sequence). V gave up 1 base and J gave up 6 bases; unmatched junction bases: 6. The CDR3 runs to 15 residues. This CDR3 reads CASSIGGGAGNEQFF. As DNA, the CDR3 is TGTGCCAGTAGTATAGGGGGGGGAGCGGGCAATGAGCAGTTCTTC.

This clonotype was detected many times. The genes are TRBV7-9 and TRBJ1-2, with TRBD1 as a possible D gene (5 bases). The CDR3 totals 15 residues. CDR1 and CDR2 (germline): SEHNR, FQNEAQ (reference sequence). Trimming stripped 5 bases from V and 5 bases from J, with 18 bases between. CDR3 protein: CASSTLATRVYGYTF. DNA for the CDR3: TGTGCCAGCAGCACGTTAGCGACCAGGGTATATGGCTACACCTTC.

At least ten counts were recorded for this clonotype. J is TRBJ2-5 and V is TRBV20-1; possible D gene TRBD2, 5 bases. CDR1 DFQATT and CDR2 SNEGSKA come from the germline V gene (reference sequence). The germline V and J ends were trimmed by 4 bases and 6 bases, with 12 bases remaining between them. CDR3 length: 12 amino acids. CDR3 bases: TGCAGTGCTACGGAGGTTAGACAGACCCAGTACTTC. Translation: CSATEVRQTQYF.

J is TRBJ2-1 and V is TRBV6-1; D is unclear. This CDR3 spans 14 amino acids. V shed 1 base and J shed 7 bases, with 11 bases lying between them. In germline, CDR1 is MNHNS, CDR2 SASEGT. The CDR3 DNA is TGTGCCAGCAGTGAAGTAGTAGATATGAATGAGCAGTTCTTC. Translating it yields CASSEVVDMNEQFF.

This clonotype was observed a handful of times. V usage is TRBV6-1 and J usage is TRBJ1-5; D may be TRBD1 (5 bases). The germline gives CDR1 MNHNS, CDR2 SASEGT. The CDR3 is 14 amino acids. Trimming pared 2 bases from V and 4 bases from J, leaving 9 bases between. The CDR3 DNA is TGTGCCAGCAGTGAATGGTGGGGGAATCAGCCCCAGCATTTT. This gives the protein CASSEWWGNQPQHF.